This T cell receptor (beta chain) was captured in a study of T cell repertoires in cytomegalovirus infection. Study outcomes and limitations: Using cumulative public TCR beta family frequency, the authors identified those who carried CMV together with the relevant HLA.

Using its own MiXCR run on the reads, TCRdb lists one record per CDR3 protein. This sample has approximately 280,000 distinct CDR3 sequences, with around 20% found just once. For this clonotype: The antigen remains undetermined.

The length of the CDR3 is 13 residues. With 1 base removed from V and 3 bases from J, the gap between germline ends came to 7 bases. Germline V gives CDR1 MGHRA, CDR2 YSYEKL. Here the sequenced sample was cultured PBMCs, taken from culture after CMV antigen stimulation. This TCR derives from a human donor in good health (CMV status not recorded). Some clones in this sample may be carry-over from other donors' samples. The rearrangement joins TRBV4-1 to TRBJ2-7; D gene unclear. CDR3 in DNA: TGCGCCAGCAGCCAAGTGGTGGGCTACGAGCAGTACTTC. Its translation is CASSQVVGYEQYF.